A selection of T cell receptor beta chains follows, all from one sample in a study of blood T cell repertoires in COVID-19. Clones were sequenced by immunoSEQ multiplex PCR, and TCRdb holds only the in-frame ones, with some missing. The top ten clones hold over 9.5% of a sample with roughly 390,000 clones, more than 70% of them seen once. Sequencing was performed on peripheral blood. These receptors originate from a woman in her 30s with COVID-19, enrolled during active disease. Each CDR3 is given with its conserved first and last residue. A D gene is named only where the DNA matches it firmly. Clone size, where shown, is once, few, many, or a class for clones that have expanded.

>-|TRBV7-9|-|TRBJ1-2
TGTGCCAGCAGCTTAGTATCCGGGAAAGCTAACTATGGCTACACCTTC
CASSLVSGKANYGYTF
>-|TRBV5-8|-|TRBJ1-1
TGTGCCAGCAGCGCGGACCCGGGGAGTACTGAAGCTTTCTTT
CASSADPGSTEAFF
>-|TRBV6-5|TRBD2|TRBJ2-3
TGTGCCACCTCAATGGGGGGGGGCACAGATACGCAGTATTTT
CATSMGGGTDTQYF
>-|TRBV27|TRBD2|TRBJ2-1
TGTGCCAGCAGTCCACGGACTAGCGGGAGATTATCCTACAATGAGCAGTTCTTC
CASSPRTSGRLSYNEQFF
>-|TRBV7-2|TRBD2|TRBJ2-3
TGTGCCAGCAGCCCCCGGTGGATAGCGGGGGGACGCACAGATACGCAGTATTTT
CASSPRWIAGGRTDTQYF
>-|TRBV27|-|TRBJ1-2
TGTGCCAGCAGTTTACGGCAGGTGGGCGGCTACACCTTC
CASSLRQVGGYTF
>-|TRBV10-3|TRBD1|TRBJ1-2
TGTGCCATCAGCGCAGAGCCGCCGGGACAGGGTTTGGGCTACACCTTC
CAISAEPPGQGLGYTF
>-|TRBV7-2|TRBD1|TRBJ1-5
TGTGCCACCGCGGGACAGAGCAATCAGCCCCAGCATTTT
CATAGQSNQPQHF
>-|TRBV24-1|-|TRBJ2-1
TGTGCCACCAGTGCTCTGACAGACAATGAGCAGTTCTTC
CATSALTDNEQFF
>-|TRBV27|-|TRBJ1-2
TGTGCCAGCAGTTCAGGGTCCTATGGCTACACCTTC
CASSSGSYGYTF
>-|TRBV9|-|TRBJ2-1
TGTGCCAGCAGCTTGGGCTCCCAGGCCTACAATGAGCAGTTCTTC
CASSLGSQAYNEQFF
>few|TRBV28|TRBD2|TRBJ2-7
TGTGCCAGCAGTCCCGGACTAGCGGGAGATCTCTACGAGCAGTACTTC
CASSPGLAGDLYEQYF
>-|TRBV19|TRBD2|TRBJ2-1
TGTGCCAGCGTACGCCGGGGTGCAGCGGGGATCTACAATGAGCAGTTCTTC
CASVRRGAAGIYNEQFF
>-|TRBV18|TRBD1|TRBJ1-1
TGTGCCAGCTCAGACCAGGGACAGATGAACACTGAAGCTTTCTTT
CASSDQGQMNTEAFF
>-|TRBV28|-|TRBJ1-3
TGTGCCAGCAGGGCGGGGAGGGGCTACTCTGGAAACACCATATATTTT
CASRAGRGYSGNTIYF
>-|TRBV3-1/TRBV3-2|-|TRBJ2-5
TGTGCCAGCAGCCGCAAGTCCCCTGACTCCCAAGAGACCCAGTACTTC
CASSRKSPDSQETQYF
>once|TRBV11-2|-|TRBJ2-5
TGTGCCAGCAGCCCAACGGGGATCCGGGTCCAAGAGACCCAGTACTTC
CASSPTGIRVQETQYF
>once|TRBV4-1|-|TRBJ1-5
TGCGCCAGCAGCCAAGGAGGGTATAGCAATCAGCCCCAGCATTTT
CASSQGGYSNQPQHF
>once|TRBV19|TRBD1|TRBJ1-2
TGTGCCAGTAGCAACCCGGGACAGGGGGCGCCTGGCTATGGCTACACCTTC
CASSNPGQGAPGYGYTF
>-|TRBV5-1|-|TRBJ2-2
TGCGCCAGCAGCTTTAGGGAGTCGAACACCGGGGAGCTGTTTTTT
CASSFRESNTGELFF
>-|TRBV7-7|-|TRBJ2-5
TGTGCTAGCAGCCCGTACGGGCAGGGGACGGAGACCCAGTACTTC
CASSPYGQGTETQYF
>-|TRBV15|-|TRBJ1-4
TGTGCCACCAGCAGGTCCCGGGGATCGCATGAAAAACTGTTTTTT
CATSRSRGSHEKLFF
>-|TRBV7-2|TRBD1|TRBJ2-7
TGTGCCAGCAGCTCCCGACGCCAGGGACAGGCCTCCTACGAGCAGTACTTC
CASSSRRQGQASYEQYF
>-|TRBV3-1/TRBV3-2|-|TRBJ2-2
TGTGCGGGCAGGACTCCCCGGGGGGAGCTGTTTTTT
CAGRTPRGELFF
>-|TRBV29-1|TRBD1|TRBJ1-1
TGCAGCGTTGAAGGGGGACAGGGGAACACTGAAGCTTTCTTT
CSVEGGQGNTEAFF
>-|TRBV6-5|-|TRBJ1-2
TGTGCCAGCAGGCCAACAGTTACCCTGCCCTATGGCTACACCTTC
CASRPTVTLPYGYTF
>-|TRBV28|-|TRBJ2-1
TGTGCCAGCAGCGTTCGCAATGAGCAGTTCTTC
CASSVRNEQFF
>-|TRBV24-1|-|TRBJ2-3
TGTGCCACCGCCCAGGGGCTCACAGATACGCAGTATTTT
CATAQGLTDTQYF
>-|TRBV10-2|TRBD2|TRBJ2-2
TGCGCCAGCAAGGACTCCGGGAGGACTAGCGGCTTAACCGGGGAGCTGTTTTTT
CASKDSGRTSGLTGELFF
>once|TRBV18|-|TRBJ2-2
TGTGCCAGCTCACCAGGGCCAACCGGGGAGCTGTTTTTT
CASSPGPTGELFF
>-|TRBV11-2|TRBD1|TRBJ2-7
TGTGCCAGCAGCTTCGACAGGGGGCTCTACGAGCAGTACTTC
CASSFDRGLYEQYF
>-|TRBV7-9|TRBD2|TRBJ2-3
TGTGCCAGCAGCCCAGAAGGACTAGCGGGATACACAGATACGCAGTATTTT
CASSPEGLAGYTDTQYF
>-|TRBV6-5|TRBD1|TRBJ1-2
TGTGCCAGCAGTCTCCAGACAGGGAACTATGGCTACACCTTC
CASSLQTGNYGYTF
>once|TRBV24-1|-|TRBJ2-7
TGTGCCACCAGTCCCGGGACAAGCCCCGAGCAGTACTTC
CATSPGTSPEQYF
>-|TRBV4-1|TRBD1|TRBJ2-7
TGCGCCAGCAGCCAGGGAACAGGGGACGAGCAGTACTTC
CASSQGTGDEQYF
>-|TRBV11-2|-|TRBJ2-7
TGTGCCAGCAGCCAGGTATCCTACGAGCAGTACTTC
CASSQVSYEQYF
>once|TRBV6-1|TRBD2|TRBJ2-1
TGTGCCAGCAGTGAAGCGGGGAGGGCTAGCGGGAGAATCAATGAGCAGTTCTTC
CASSEAGRASGRINEQFF
>-|TRBV3-1/TRBV3-2|-|TRBJ2-7
TGTGCCAGCAGCCAAGTCGGGAGTCGGTCCGAGCAGTACTTC
CASSQVGSRSEQYF
>-|TRBV25-1|-|TRBJ2-5
TGTGCCAGCAGTGATGGACAGCAAGAGACCCAGTACTTC
CASSDGQQETQYF
>once|TRBV11-2|-|TRBJ1-3
TGTGCCAGCAGCTCTACCCTCCCAGGAATATCTGGAAACACCATATATTTT
CASSSTLPGISGNTIYF
>few|TRBV6-2/TRBV6-3|TRBD2|TRBJ2-1
TGTGCCAGCAGTTACTATTCGGGAGGGCCCTCGGGGGAGCAGTTCTTC
CASSYYSGGPSGEQFF
>-|TRBV7-3|-|TRBJ2-2
TGTGCCAGCAGCCCGAACGATAGAGAGCTGTTTTTT
CASSPNDRELFF
>-|TRBV25-1|TRBD1|TRBJ2-7
TGTGCCAGCAGCCTCCACCTGACAGGGGGCGAGCAGTACTTC
CASSLHLTGGEQYF
>-|TRBV7-2|TRBD1|TRBJ1-2
TGTGCCAGCAGCCCTCGCTTTGGACAGGGCAAAGGCTACACCTTC
CASSPRFGQGKGYTF
>-|TRBV18|-|TRBJ2-7
TGTGCCAGCTCAGACTTTGCTAGCGCCACCTACGAGCAGTACTTC
CASSDFASATYEQYF
>-|TRBV18|-|TRBJ1-1
TGTGCCAGCTCAAACAGGGATGAGAGCACTGAAGCTTTCTTT
CASSNRDESTEAFF
>-|TRBV7-9|-|TRBJ2-7
TGTGCCAGCAGCCAGGACAGAAGTCAGCAGTACTTC
CASSQDRSQQYF
>-|TRBV6-1|TRBD1|TRBJ2-3
TGTGCCAGCAGTGCGGGGACAGGGGGCAGAACAGATACGCAGTATTTT
CASSAGTGGRTDTQYF
>-|TRBV3-1/TRBV3-2|TRBD2|TRBJ2-7
TGTGCCAGCAGCCCGCTCCCGGGACTAGCAATTTACGAGCAGTACTTC
CASSPLPGLAIYEQYF
>once|TRBV11-3|-|TRBJ2-1
TGTGCCAGCAGCCGAACGGACAATGAGCAGTTCTTC
CASSRTDNEQFF
>-|TRBV6-5|-|TRBJ1-4
TGTGCCAGCGGATGGGGCCAGTCATACGAAAAACTGTTTTTT
CASGWGQSYEKLFF